Each of the 32 T cell receptor beta chains below was sequenced from the same sample in a study of regulatory T cells in long-lasting Graves disease. Time point specified: persistent/refractory GD, antithyroid drugs over 5 years with positive TRAb. Isolated PBMC RNA provided the starting material for the TCR library. CDR3-region Arm-PCR and iRepertoire HTBI primers produced the TCR beta libraries. TCRdb re-called the multiplex PCR reads with MiXCR, one entry per CDR3 protein. Here the sample spans roughly 400,000 distinct CDR3 sequences, roughly 21% being singletons. Sequencing was performed on peripheral blood mononuclear cells (PBMCs), taken when the disease was refractory, from a patient treated with antithyroid drugs. Receptors were obtained from a female donor with Graves disease.

This chain connects TRBV15 to TRBJ1-4, with D possibly matching TRBD1 (6 bases). The V end was cut by 2 bases, the J end by 8 bases, with 15 bases between. This CDR3 is 15 amino acids long. Germline values: CDR1 LNHNV, CDR2 YYDKDF (reference sequence). This CDR3 is CATSRNRDRNEKLFF. The DNA of the CDR3 is TGTGCCACCAGCAGAAACAGGGATCGTAACGAAAAACTGTTTTTT. Together with reference TRBV15 and TRBJ1-4, the CDR3 gives the full variable domain: DAMVIQNPRYQVTQFGKPVTLSCSQTLNHNVMYWYQQKSSQAPKLLFHYYDKDFNNEADTPDNFQSRRPNTSFCFLDIRSPGLGDTAMYLCATSRNRDRNEKLFFGSGTQLSVL.

The chain joins TRBV2 to TRBJ2-7; possibly TRBD1 or TRBD2 for D (5 bases each). CDR3 length: 15 amino acids. V was trimmed by 4 bases and J by 0 bases, leaving 13 bases between them. From germline, CDR1 is SNHLY and CDR2 FYNNEI. The CDR3 protein is CASSGGSIYSYEQYF. CDR3 in DNA: TGTGCCAGCAGTGGGGGGTCGATATACTCCTACGAGCAGTACTTC.

This clonotype was seen ten or more times. J is TRBJ2-7 and V is TRBV2; possibly TRBD1 for D (6 bases). With 6 bases removed from V and 4 bases from J, the gap between germline ends came to 13 bases. The CDR3 covers 13 residues. CDR1 and CDR2 from the germline V gene are SNHLY and FYNNEI. This CDR3 is CASRQGDSYEQYF. The CDR3 DNA reads as TGTGCCAGCAGACAGGGAGATTCTTACGAGCAGTACTTC.

This clonotype was detected ten times or more. V gene TRBV2 combines with J gene TRBJ2-1; 7 nucleotides line up with TRBD1. Trimming at V came to 7 bases and at J to 7 bases, leaving 4 bases not matched to a gene. CDR1 is SNHLY, CDR2 FYNNEI, per germline. The CDR3 consists of 12 residues. The CDR3 DNA reads as TGTGCCAGCAAAAACAGGGGAAATGAGCAGTTCTTC. The encoded protein is CASKNRGNEQFF.

This clonotype was detected many times. The chain links TRBV9 to TRBJ2-1; TRBD2 agrees at 8 bases. The length of the CDR3 is 14 residues. The trim removed 4 bases at V and 9 bases at J, leaving 9 bases unmatched. CDR1 and CDR2 from the germline V gene are SGDLS and YYNGEE. For the CDR3, the DNA is TGTGCCAGCAGCCCCGAGGGGACTAGGGGTGAGCAGTTCTTC. Translation gives CASSPEGTRGEQFF. The variable domain in full, with the rest retrieved from reference TRBV9 and TRBJ2-1, is DSGVTQTPKHLITATGQRVTLRCSPRSGDLSVYWYQQSLDQGLQFLIQYYNGEERAKGNILERFSAQQFPDLHSELNLSSLELGDSALYFCASSPEGTRGEQFFGPGTRLTVL.

The chain has TRBV5-1 and TRBJ2-7; 11 bases agree with TRBD1. CDR1 is SGHRS, CDR2 YFSETQ, per germline. The J segment lost 9 bases and the V segment lost 0 bases, leaving 8 bases of the junction unmatched. The CDR3 is 15 residues long. CDR3 residues: CASSLGTGGANGQYF. The CDR3 DNA follows: TGCGCCAGCAGCTTGGGGACAGGGGGCGCGAACGGGCAGTACTTC.

The V call is TRBV5-1, the J call TRBJ2-7; 12 nucleotides agree with TRBD2. The J segment lost 4 bases and the V segment lost 0 bases, leaving 8 bases of the junction unmatched. The CDR3 length is 17 residues. CDR1 and CDR2 (germline): SGHRS, YFSETQ. The CDR3 here is CASSLGPSGRAGYEQYF. The CDR3 nucleotides read TGCGCCAGCAGCTTGGGCCCTAGCGGGAGGGCCGGATACGAGCAGTACTTC.

This sequence joins TRBV30 and TRBJ2-2, with 7 bases identical to TRBD2. Germline assignment: CDR1 GTSNPN and CDR2 SVGIG (reference sequence). V lost 7 bases to trimming and J lost 1 base; unmatched junction nucleotides: 9. The CDR3 runs 15 residues. Here the CDR3 DNA reads TGTGCCTTGGGACCGGGACTATTGAACACCGGGGAGCTGTTTTTT. Translation: CALGPGLLNTGELFF.

The chain has TRBV20-1 and TRBJ2-3; 11 bases fit TRBD2. Losses at the gene ends were 4 bases for V and 5 bases for J; bases not matched to a gene: 17. CDR3 length equals 18 residues. Per the germline V gene, CDR1 is DFQATT and CDR2 is SNEGSKA (reference sequence). CDR3 in DNA: TGCAGTGCTACCAAAATGCTCGCGACTAGCGGGAATGGAGATACGCAGTATTTT. It translates to CSATKMLATSGNGDTQYF.

J is TRBJ2-4 and V is TRBV6-1, with 7 positions matching TRBD2. After removal of 10 bases from V and 6 bases from J, the junction contained 12 bases not matched to a gene. The CDR3 contains 14 residues. In germline, CDR1 is MNHNS, CDR2 SASEGT. In nucleotides, the CDR3 is TGTGCCACCAACCCGGGAGGCTATGGAAACATTCAGTACTTC. Encoded protein: CATNPGGYGNIQYF.

At least ten counts were recorded for this clonotype. The chain links TRBV3-1 to TRBJ2-6, with 7 bases that match TRBD2. V was pared by 11 bases and J by 0 bases, with 10 bases of the junction left unmatched. Germline CDR1 is LGHDT and CDR2 is YNNKEL (reference sequence). This CDR3 is built from 16 residues. CDR3 sequence: CASAVLASSGANVLTF. Here the CDR3 DNA reads TGTGCCTCAGCAGTACTAGCGAGCTCTGGGGCCAACGTCCTGACTTTC.

In this sample, this clonotype turned up many times. The J gene is TRBJ1-2, the V gene TRBV12-3 or TRBV12-4; D not certain. With 2 bases removed from V and 4 bases from J, the gap between germline ends came to 8 bases. The CDR3 sequence is 13 residues long. CDR3 sequence: CASSLRAAYGYTF. The CDR3 coding sequence is TGTGCCAGCAGTTTAAGGGCCGCCTATGGCTACACCTTC.

This clonotype was recorded at least ten times. The chain has TRBV28 and TRBJ2-7, with TRBD2 identical over 7 bases. The CDR3 covers 14 residues. V shed 5 bases, J shed 2 bases, and the junction held 6 bases outside the gene matches. Germline V lookup: CDR1 MDHEN, CDR2 SYDVKM. For the CDR3, the DNA is TGTGCCAGCAGTCAGACGGGACTAACCTACGAGCAGTACTTC. Protein product: CASSQTGLTYEQYF.

This chain links TRBV5-1 with TRBJ2-1; TRBD2 matches at 7 bases. Germline trimming cut 5 bases from V and 3 bases from J; bases unmatched to any gene: 2. This CDR3 contains 13 residues. CDR1 SGHRS and CDR2 YFSETQ come from the germline V gene. The CDR3 region is CASRASGYNEQFF. The CDR3 coding sequence is TGCGCCAGCAGGGCTAGCGGCTACAATGAGCAGTTCTTC.

This clonotype came up many times. The chain couples TRBV2 to TRBJ2-7; 11 positions match TRBD1. The CDR3 length is 12 residues. The ends lost 8 bases at V and 6 bases at J; junction bases unmatched: 3. CDR1 SNHLY and CDR2 FYNNEI come from the germline V gene. CDR3 sequence (DNA): TGTGCCAGCCGGGACAGGGGGATCGAGCAGTACTTC. Amino acid sequence: CASRDRGIEQYF.

This clonotype was counted ten times or more. The CDR3 nucleotides are TGTGCCAGCAGTTCCTCCCTAGGTGCACAAGAGACCCAGTACTTC. This sequence encodes CASSSSLGAQETQYF. This rearrangement joins TRBV28 to TRBJ2-5; D unclear. Trimming cost V 4 bases and J 2 bases, with 14 bases left between them. Germline V gene data show CDR1 as MDHEN and CDR2 as SYDVKM. The CDR3 spans 15 residues.

This clonotype was counted ten times or more. The V and J genes are TRBV30 and TRBJ1-5; D may be TRBD1 (6 bases). There are 15 residues in the CDR3. V lost 1 base and J 0 bases, leaving 10 bases between the germline ends. Germline values: CDR1 GTSNPN, CDR2 SVGIG (reference sequence). CDR3 protein: CAWSEQGYSNQPQHF. The CDR3 bases are TGTGCCTGGAGTGAACAGGGATATAGCAATCAGCCCCAGCATTTT.

This clonotype was recorded many times. This chain uses TRBV12-3 or TRBV12-4 with TRBJ2-7, with D possibly TRBD2 on 7 matching bases. The CDR3 consists of 15 residues. V shed 3 bases and J shed 0 bases, with 12 bases lying between them. The CDR3 coding sequence is TGTGCCAGCAGTTTGGGGGGGGCCAGCTCCTACGAGCAGTACTTC. This encodes CASSLGGASSYEQYF.

With regard to this clonotype: A read error may be the cause here, since a much bigger clone is one base away. The chain uses TRBV5-1 and TRBJ2-6; TRBD1 matches at 8 bases. CDR3 length: 15 amino acids. The germline V gene encodes CDR1 SGHRS and CDR2 YFSETQ. CDR3: CASRQGQGRASVLTF. CDR3 sequence (DNA): TGCGCCAGCAGACAAGGACAGGGCAGGGCCAGCGTCCTGACTTTC.

Ten or more counts support this clonotype. The V call is TRBV24-1, the J call TRBJ1-3; no reliable D call. V lost 0 bases and J 4 bases, leaving 3 bases between the germline ends. The CDR3 extends over 13 amino acids. From germline, CDR1 is KGHDR and CDR2 SFDVKD. The CDR3 sequence is CATSDLEGNTIYF. The CDR3 bases are TGTGCCACCAGTGATTTGGAGGGAAACACCATATATTTT.

The chain combines TRBV28 with TRBJ2-2, with D maybe TRBD2 (7 bases). Trimming pared 2 bases from V and 4 bases from J, leaving 11 bases between. CDR3 length: 15 residues. Germline values: CDR1 MDHEN, CDR2 SYDVKM. The CDR3 nucleotides are TGTGCCAGCAGTTTAGGGGGGGCGACCACCGGGGAGCTGTTTTTT. Its protein is CASSLGGATTGELFF.

As DNA, the CDR3 is TGCGCCAGCAGCCAGCCAGGGACTCGCCAACAAGAGACCCAGTACTTC. Amino acids: CASSQPGTRQQETQYF. The chain links TRBV4-1 to TRBJ2-5; the D gene is possibly TRBD2 (6 bases). The V and J ends lost 3 bases and 2 bases respectively, with 16 bases between them. Germline assignment: CDR1 MGHRA and CDR2 YSYEKL. The CDR3 is 16 residues long.

This clonotype was observed many times. The chain has TRBV2 and TRBJ2-6, with D possibly TRBD1 on 6 matching bases. The ends were cut back, 5 bases at V and 0 bases at J, with 11 bases in the middle. Per germline, CDR1 SNHLY and CDR2 FYNNEI. This CDR3 spans 16 amino acids. CDR3 coding DNA: TGTGCCAGCAGTCCGGACAGAAGCTCTGGGGCCAACGTCCTGACTTTC. Translating gives CASSPDRSSGANVLTF.

This clonotype came up many times. The V and J genes are TRBV12-3 or TRBV12-4 and TRBJ2-2; 9 nucleotides match TRBD2. After removal of 5 bases from V and 2 bases from J, the junction contained 9 bases not matched to a gene. This CDR3 is built from 17 residues. CDR3 protein: CASSPLRTSENTGELFF. The CDR3 DNA reads TGTGCCAGCAGTCCCTTGAGGACTAGCGAAAACACCGGGGAGCTGTTTTTT.

Turning to this clonotype: This may stem from a read error, because a much larger clone lies one nucleotide away. The conserved phenylalanine or tryptophan is not found at the CDR3 terminus, so this likely reflects a read error. The chain uses TRBV12-3 or TRBV12-4 and TRBJ1-1; 9 nucleotides agree with TRBD1. V was pared by 9 bases and J by 10 bases, with 6 bases of the junction left unmatched. The CDR3 is 11 amino acids. In nucleotides, the CDR3 is TGTGCCAGTTGGGGACAGGGTCGAGCTTTCTCT. It encodes CASWGQGRAFS.

This clonotype was seen at least ten times. The rearrangement joins TRBV11-2 to TRBJ2-5, with D perhaps TRBD2 (6 bases). CDR3 size: 18 residues. Trimming cost V 4 bases and J 5 bases, with 26 bases left between them. Germline lookup yields CDR1 SGHAT and CDR2 FQNNGV. CDR3 loop: CASSSLEGLDTGGETQYF. CDR3 in DNA: TGTGCCAGCAGCTCCTTAGAGGGGCTGGACACTGGGGGGGAGACCCAGTACTTC.

With respect to this clonotype: The junction does not match germline at one end; this may be a read error. The V call is TRBV6-2 or TRBV6-3, the J call TRBJ2-5; D might be TRBD2 (5 bases). Germline CDR1 and CDR2: MNHEY and SVGEGT. The CDR3 is 12 amino acids. DNA of the CDR3: TGTGCCAGCAGAAGACGGGGAGAGGCCCAGTACTTC. It encodes CASRRRGEAQYF.

This clonotype has a count of ten or more. V gene TRBV5-1 combines with J gene TRBJ1-1, with D possibly matching TRBD1 (6 bases). Germline V CDR1 and CDR2: SGHRS, YFSETQ. This CDR3 has 13 amino acids. V was pared by 0 bases and J by 8 bases, with 11 bases between. CDR3 DNA sequence: TGCGCCAGCAGCTTGGATCTAACAGGGGAAGCTTTCTTT. This gives the protein CASSLDLTGEAFF.

The CDR3 DNA reads TGTGCCAGCAGCGGCCGCAATTGGGAGCAGTACTTC. As protein: CASSGRNWEQYF. This chain links TRBV7-9 with TRBJ2-7; D not resolved. This CDR3 is built from 12 residues. Germline CDR1 is SEHNR and CDR2 is FQNEAQ (reference sequence). The V and J ends lost 5 bases and 7 bases respectively, with 12 bases between them.

The table lists this clonotype with many counts. V is TRBV2 and J is TRBJ1-1; TRBD1 is a possible D gene (6 bases). Germline V gene data show CDR1 as SNHLY and CDR2 as FYNNEI. The CDR3 contains 17 residues. The V and J ends lost 11 bases and 0 bases respectively, with 25 bases between them. In DNA form, the CDR3 reads TGTGCCCGATCGGGCGGGACACAGGGATACCTGAACACTGAAGCTTTCTTT. It specifies CARSGGTQGYLNTEAFF.

The chain carries TRBV24-1 and TRBJ2-4, with D perhaps matching TRBD2 (5 bases). There are 14 residues in the CDR3. The germline V gene has CDR1 KGHDR and CDR2 SFDVKD. V was cut by 12 bases and J by 4 bases, with 18 bases left in between. The CDR3 region is CAPPDRRGKNIQYF. CDR3 nucleotide sequence: TGTGCCCCACCCGATCGCCGGGGTAAAAACATTCAGTACTTC.

This clonotype was recorded many times. The V and J genes are TRBV20-1 and TRBJ2-5; 9 nucleotides line up with TRBD2. The CDR3 contains 15 residues. Germline lookup yields CDR1 DFQATT and CDR2 SNEGSKA (reference sequence). J lost 7 bases, V lost 1 base, and 10 bases had no gene match. The CDR3 region has the DNA TGCAGTGCTAGAGCGGGGCGGGAGGGCTTGGGGACCCAGTACTTC. It is translated as CSARAGREGLGTQYF.